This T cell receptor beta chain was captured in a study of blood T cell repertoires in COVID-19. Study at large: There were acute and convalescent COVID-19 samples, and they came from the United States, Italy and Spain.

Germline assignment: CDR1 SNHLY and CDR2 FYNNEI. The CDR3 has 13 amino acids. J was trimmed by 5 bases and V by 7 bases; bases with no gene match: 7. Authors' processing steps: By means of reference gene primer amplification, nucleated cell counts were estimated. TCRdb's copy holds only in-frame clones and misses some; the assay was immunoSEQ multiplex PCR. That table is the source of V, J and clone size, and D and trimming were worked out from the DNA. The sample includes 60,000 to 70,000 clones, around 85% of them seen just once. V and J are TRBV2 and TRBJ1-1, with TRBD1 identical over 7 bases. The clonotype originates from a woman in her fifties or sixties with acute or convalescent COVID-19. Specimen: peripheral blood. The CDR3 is CASNQGDRTEAFF. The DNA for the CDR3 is TGTGCCAGCAATCAGGGGGATCGGACTGAAGCTTTCTTT.